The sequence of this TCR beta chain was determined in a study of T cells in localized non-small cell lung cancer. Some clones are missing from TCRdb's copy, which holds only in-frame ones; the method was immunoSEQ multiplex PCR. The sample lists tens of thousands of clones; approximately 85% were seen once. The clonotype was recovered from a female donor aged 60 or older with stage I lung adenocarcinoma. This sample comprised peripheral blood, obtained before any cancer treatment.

CDR3 sequence: CASSPQEIPGNTIYF. The CDR3 DNA reads TGTGCCAGCTCACCACAGGAAATCCCGGGAAACACCATATATTTT. The J gene is TRBJ1-3, the V gene TRBV18; D uncertain. V was pared by 1 base and J by 4 bases, with 11 bases between. The CDR3 runs 15 residues. Per germline, CDR1 KGHSH and CDR2 LQKENI.